These T cell receptor beta chains were read from a single sample in a study of PD-1 blockade in classical Hodgkin lymphoma. Produced via immunoSEQ multiplex PCR; TCRdb's table is partial and in-frame only. The sample lists 40,000 to 45,000 clones; nearly 70% were seen once. The starting material was peripheral blood mononuclear cells (PBMCs), obtained before the fourth cycle of nivolumab. The source of these receptors is a human donor with classical Hodgkin lymphoma. CDR3s include the opening cysteine and the closing phenylalanine or tryptophan. The D gene is left open where the match is weak. A row's size may be missing; if present it is once, few, many or a size class.

TGTGCCAGCAGCCCCTTGGGGAGGGACAATGAGCAGTTCTTC	CASSPLGRDNEQFF	TRBJ2-1	TRBV11-3	TRBD2	14	once
TGTGCCAGCAGAAGACTAGTCCAAGAGACCCAGTACTTC	CASRRLVQETQYF	TRBJ2-5	TRBV11-2	.	13	.
TGTGCCAGCAGCGTCGTTGACGGGCACGAGCAGTACTTC	CASSVVDGHEQYF	TRBJ2-7	TRBV5-4	.	13	.
TGTGCCAGCAGCTCGCGGTTAGGCGGAAAGAACACCGGGGAGCTGTTTTTT	CASSSRLGGKNTGELFF	TRBJ2-2	TRBV11-1	.	17	.
TGTGCCAGCAGCTTGTGGGCGGGGGGGAACACTGAAGCTTTCTTT	CASSLWAGGNTEAFF	TRBJ1-1	TRBV5-4	.	15	.
TGTGCCAGCAGCGAGTCCGCAACAGGGACTGGTTACGAGCAGTACTTC	CASSESATGTGYEQYF	TRBJ2-7	TRBV9	.	16	.
TGTGCCAGCAGCTTATCTAGCGGGGGGGCATCGGGAGATACGCAGTATTTT	CASSLSSGGASGDTQYF	TRBJ2-3	TRBV7-2	TRBD2	17	.
TGTGCCAGCAGCAAATGTGGACAGCATAATGAAAAACTGTTTTTT	CASSKCGQHNEKLFF	TRBJ1-4	TRBV21-1	.	15	.
TGTGCCAGTAGTATCTCTAGCGATAGCACAGATACGCAGTATTTT	CASSISSDSTDTQYF	TRBJ2-3	TRBV19	.	15	.
TGTGCCAGCTCATTCGGGGTAGGCGGCTACACCTTC	CASSFGVGGYTF	TRBJ1-2	TRBV2	.	12	.
TGTGCCTTCTCAGGGTTGAATATGGCTGGGGCCAACGTCCTGACTTTC	CAFSGLNMAGANVLTF	TRBJ2-6	TRBV30	.	16	.
TGTGCCAGCAGCTTTCTACGGGGGGAGGTGTACGAGCAGTACTTC	CASSFLRGEVYEQYF	TRBJ2-7	TRBV7-2	TRBD2	15	.
TGTGCCAGCAGTTTAGACGGGGATAATGAAAAACTGTTTTTT	CASSLDGDNEKLFF	TRBJ1-4	TRBV6-1	.	14	.
TGTGCCAGCACTCTTCAGGGTACCATGAACACTGAAGCTTTCTTT	CASTLQGTMNTEAFF	TRBJ1-1	TRBV28	.	15	once
TGTGCCAGCAGTTTTAGGGGGCTCGGCTACACCTTC	CASSFRGLGYTF	TRBJ1-2	TRBV27	TRBD1	12	.
TGTGCCTGGAGGCATGGAGGGGGAAACACCATATATTTT	CAWRHGGGNTIYF	TRBJ1-3	TRBV30	.	13	.
TGCGCCAGCAGCCAAACCCAGGGTTATGGCTACACCTTC	CASSQTQGYGYTF	TRBJ1-2	TRBV4-1	.	13	few
TGTGCCAGCAATGTCGGGGGTTTGGATCAGCCCCAGCATTTT	CASNVGGLDQPQHF	TRBJ1-5	TRBV7-9	.	14	.
TGTGCCAGCAGCTTTGGGGGAAGCACAGATACGCAGTATTTT	CASSFGGSTDTQYF	TRBJ2-3	TRBV7-8	.	14	few
TGCGCCAGCAGTGTGGGCTACGAGCAGTACTTC	CASSVGYEQYF	TRBJ2-7	TRBV10-1	.	11	few
TGTGCCAGCAGCTTATTTGTTGGGGGGAAGGTTGAAGCTTTCTTT	CASSLFVGGKVEAFF	TRBJ1-1	TRBV7-9	.	15	.
TGTGCCAGCAGCTTAGGGGGGGTCCTCTCCTACGAGCAGTACTTC	CASSLGGVLSYEQYF	TRBJ2-7	TRBV7-9	.	15	.
TGTACGACGTACTCTGGAAACACCATATATTTT	CTTYSGNTIYF	TRBJ1-3	TRBV27	.	11	.
TGTGCCAGCAGTTACGCGGGGGGGGCGACGGAAAAACTGTTTTTT	CASSYAGGATEKLFF	TRBJ1-4	TRBV6-5	.	15	.
TGTGCCAGCAGCCTGACTAGCGGGGGGCCTTACGAGCAGTACTTC	CASSLTSGGPYEQYF	TRBJ2-7	TRBV7-9	TRBD2	15	few
TGTGCCATCAGTGACAGCCGGGCGGGCACAGATACGCAGTATTTT	CAISDSRAGTDTQYF	TRBJ2-3	TRBV10-3	.	15	.
TGTGCCAGCAGTGTGATAGAATCCTACGAGCAGTACTTC	CASSVIESYEQYF	TRBJ2-7	TRBV2	.	13	.
TGTGCCAGCAGCTTTCTACCGGGGAATTCACCCCTCCACTTT	CASSFLPGNSPLHF	TRBJ1-6	TRBV11-2	.	14	.
TGTGCCAGCAGCTTGGAACAGGCTGGAAACACCATATATTTT	CASSLEQAGNTIYF	TRBJ1-3	TRBV5-5	.	14	.
TGTGCCAGCAGCGTAGGCACTAACTATGGCTACACCTTC	CASSVGTNYGYTF	TRBJ1-2	TRBV9	.	13	.
TGTGCCAGCAGTGACGAGGAGGGGACAGCAGAGAATCAGCCCCAGCATTTT	CASSDEEGTAENQPQHF	TRBJ1-5	TRBV6-1	TRBD1	17	few
TGCGCCAGCAGCCAAGATACAGGGAGCGCAGATACGCAGTATTTT	CASSQDTGSADTQYF	TRBJ2-3	TRBV4-3	.	15	.
TGTGCCAGCAGCCCCCTCGAGGGCGCAGATACGCAGTATTTT	CASSPLEGADTQYF	TRBJ2-3	TRBV5-6	.	14	few
TGTGCCAGCAGTTCCATCGGGGGGGAGCACACTGAAGCTTTCTTT	CASSSIGGEHTEAFF	TRBJ1-1	TRBV28	.	15	.
TGTGCCTGCGGACAGTGGGATGGCTACACCTTC	CACGQWDGYTF	TRBJ1-2	TRBV19	.	11	once